One and the same sample provided the 22 T cell receptor beta chains below, sequenced in a study of beta chain features in type 1 diabetes. Broader study findings: Shortening of TCRB CDR3s, moderate but significant, appeared in all four CD4+ subsets of Type 1 diabetes patients.

Isolated RNA was reverse transcribed in full, so expressed TCRB transcripts were sequenced. Profiling relied on immunoSEQ multiplex PCR, and the TCRdb table lists in-frame clones only, not all of them. The sample has about 340,000 clones; about a tenth are singletons. Their antigen targets remain unknown. Source material: central memory CD4+ T cells from blood. Every receptor here comes from a man younger than 45 with type 1 diabetes.

This clone was seen only a few times. The gene calls are TRBV18 and TRBJ2-7; 7 bases map to TRBD1. This CDR3 comprises 15 residues. In germline, CDR1 is KGHSH, CDR2 LQKENI. J gave up 3 bases and V 3 bases, and 8 bases lay outside the gene matches. The CDR3 nucleotides are TGTGCCAGCTCACCGACCGGGACAGTCCTCTACGAGCAGTACTTC. Protein product: CASSPTGTVLYEQYF.

J is TRBJ2-7 and V is TRBV11-3; D gene ambiguous. In germline, CDR1 is SGHNT, CDR2 YENEEA. V lost 4 bases, J lost 4 bases, and 11 bases lay in between. The CDR3 length is 13 residues. CDR3 coding DNA: TGTGCCAGCAGCTCACAACTGGGGTACGAGCAGTACTTC. This gives the protein CASSSQLGYEQYF. Full variable domain (remainder filled in from reference TRBV11-3 and TRBJ2-7): EAGVVQSPRYKIIEKKQPVAFWCNPISGHNTLYWYLQNLGQGPELLIRYENEEAVDDSQLPKDRFSAERLKGVDSTLKIQPAELGDSAVYLCASSSQLGYEQYFGPGTRLTVT.

The sample holds a few counts of this clone. This sequence joins TRBV21-1 and TRBJ1-3. TRBV21-1 is termed a pseudogene. The CDR3 is 14 residues long. The DNA for the CDR3 is TGTGCCAGCAGCAAAGGGCAGCGTGGAAACACCATATATTTT. It encodes CASSKGQRGNTIYF.

This clone was observed a handful of times. V usage is TRBV29-1 and J usage is TRBJ1-1; 9 bases agree with TRBD1. Germline V CDR1 and CDR2: SQVTM, ANQGSEA. The CDR3 runs 12 residues. After removal of 7 bases from V and 5 bases from J, the junction contained 5 bases not matched to a gene. CDR3 DNA: TGCAGCGCCGGGACAGGGAGAACTGAAGCTTTCTTT. This translates into CSAGTGRTEAFF.

This clone was counted at least ten times. In the same sample, other DNA sequences code for this CDR3. The V and J genes are TRBV5-1 and TRBJ1-1; D gene unclear. Germline CDR1 SGHRS, CDR2 YFSETQ. With 0 bases removed from V and 0 bases from J, the gap between germline ends came to 12 bases. This CDR3 is 16 amino acids long. The CDR3 loop reads CASSLGASNMNTEAFF. The CDR3 DNA sequence: TGCGCCAGCAGCTTGGGGGCATCTAACATGAACACTGAAGCTTTCTTT.

The genes are TRBV7-9 and TRBJ2-5; TRBD2 is a possible D gene (5 bases). Germline V gives CDR1 SEHNR, CDR2 FQNEAQ (reference sequence). The CDR3 sequence is 11 residues long. Trimming left V 6 bases short and J 7 bases short, with 9 bases between. The CDR3: CASRSGRTQYF. The CDR3 DNA reads TGTGCCAGCAGGTCTGGGAGGACCCAGTACTTC.

This clone was counted between two and nine times. Other DNA variants within this sample encode the same CDR3. This sequence joins TRBV5-1 and TRBJ2-5, with D possibly matching TRBD2 (7 bases). This CDR3 contains 13 residues. The V end was cut by 3 bases, the J end by 5 bases, with 11 bases between. Germline CDR1 and CDR2: SGHRS and YFSETQ. CDR3 sequence (DNA): TGCGCCAGCAGCTCGGGGGGCCAGGAGACCCAGTACTTC. Protein: CASSSGGQETQYF.

To note about this clone: Within the sample, other DNA sequences also encode this same CDR3. The chain employs TRBV30 and TRBJ2-3; D gene unclear. The CDR3 has 11 amino acids. The V gene lost 0 bases and the J gene lost 3 bases, with 1 base spanning the gap. Germline values: CDR1 GTSNPN, CDR2 SVGIG (reference sequence). Written as DNA, the CDR3 is TGTGCCTGGAGTGTTACAGATACGCAGTATTTT. This codes for CAWSVTDTQYF. Supplemented by reference TRBV30 and TRBJ2-3, the full variable domain reads SQTIHQWPATLVQPVGSPLSLECTVEGTSNPNLYWYRQAAGRGLQLLFYSVGIGQISSEVPQNLSASRPQDRQFILSSKKLLLSDSGFYLCAWSVTDTQYFGPGTRLTVL.

The rearrangement uses TRBV7-6 and TRBJ2-1; TRBD2 might be the D (6 bases). The length of the CDR3 is 15 residues. CDR1 and CDR2 (germline): SGHVS, FNYEAQ. Trimming pared 1 base from V and 9 bases from J, leaving 16 bases between. The CDR3, as DNA: TGTGCCAGCAGCTTAGTGTTAGCTGGGGGGAGTGAGCAGTTCTTC. It specifies CASSLVLAGGSEQFF. The full variable domain, completed using reference TRBV7-6 and TRBJ2-1, is GAGVSQSPRYKVTKRGQDVALRCDPISGHVSLYWYRQALGQGPEFLTYFNYEAQQDKSGLPNDRFSAERPEGSISTLTIQRTEQRDSAMYRCASSLVLAGGSEQFFGPGTRLTVL.

CDR3 residues: CSVDGGGELFF. The CDR3 DNA follows: TGCAGCGTTGACGGGGGCGGGGAGCTGTTTTTT. The rearrangement joins TRBV29-1 to TRBJ2-2; tentative D call: TRBD2 (6 bases). The length of the CDR3 is 11 residues. Trimming shortened V by 3 bases and J by 7 bases, and 6 bases separated the two germline ends. The V gene's germline CDR1 is SQVTM and CDR2 ANQGSEA.

This clone has more than one count but fewer than ten. The V and J genes are TRBV29-1 and TRBJ1-1; D gene ambiguous. The CDR3 totals 12 residues. Germline V CDR1 and CDR2: SQVTM, ANQGSEA. The V end was cut by 6 bases, the J end by 2 bases, with 10 bases between. CDR3 sequence: CSVQPRNTEAFF. The CDR3 nucleotides read TGCAGCGTGCAACCGCGAAACACTGAAGCTTTCTTT.

V usage is TRBV7-9 and J usage is TRBJ2-7; TRBD1 aligns across 8 bases. Germline CDR1 is SEHNR and CDR2 is FQNEAQ (reference sequence). This CDR3 has 15 amino acids. The ends lost 1 base at V and 4 bases at J; junction bases unmatched: 6. CDR3 sequence reads: CASSLGSGGGYEQYF. The CDR3 nucleotides are TGTGCCAGCAGCTTAGGCTCAGGGGGCGGATACGAGCAGTACTTC.

The chain employs TRBV29-1 and TRBJ1-1, with no clear D. V was pared by 7 bases and J by 1 base, with 10 bases between. This CDR3 is built from 12 residues. Germline CDR1 is SQVTM and CDR2 is ANQGSEA. CDR3 loop: CSAARQNTEAFF. The CDR3, as DNA: TGCAGCGCCGCCAGACAGAACACTGAAGCTTTCTTT.

This chain connects TRBV11-2 to TRBJ1-1; D unclear. The CDR3 totals 14 residues. The germline CDR1 and CDR2 sequences are SGHAT and FQNNGV. V shed 3 bases and J shed 1 base, with 9 bases lying between them. Written as DNA, the CDR3 is TGTGCCAGCAGCTTTTCAACCTGGAACACTGAAGCTTTCTTT. This encodes CASSFSTWNTEAFF.

In this sample, this clone turned up a few times. The genes are TRBV6-5 and TRBJ1-2, with a weak D call TRBD1 (5 bases). The CDR3 is 12 residues long. Trimming took 8 bases from V and 0 from J, leaving 7 bases between them. The germline V gene encodes CDR1 MNHEY and CDR2 SVGAGI. The DNA of the CDR3 is TGTGCCAGCCGGGGCACTAACTATGGCTACACCTTC. Residues: CASRGTNYGYTF.

This clone showed up just a few times. The chain has TRBV11-2 and TRBJ1-1; D is unresolved. V lost 0 bases, J lost 3 bases, and 2 bases lay in between. CDR3 length: 12 residues. Germline assignment: CDR1 SGHAT and CDR2 FQNNGV. CDR3 coding DNA: TGTGCCAGCAGCTTAGATCACACTGAAGCTTTCTTT. Translated, it gives CASSLDHTEAFF.

This clone was picked up a small number of times. The chain combines TRBV28 with TRBJ1-4; possible D gene TRBD1, 5 bases. The V gene's germline CDR1 is MDHEN and CDR2 SYDVKM. V lost 5 bases, J lost 4 bases, and 14 bases lay in between. This CDR3 has 15 amino acids. The CDR3 DNA reads TGTGCCAGCAGTCCCGGGACGGCGCATAATGAAAAACTGTTTTTT. It encodes CASSPGTAHNEKLFF.

This clone has more than one count but fewer than ten. J is TRBJ2-2 and V is TRBV18, with D possibly being TRBD1 or TRBD2 (5 bases each). The CDR3 is made up of 14 amino acids. V was cut by 8 bases and J by 4 bases, with 14 bases left in between. Germline CDR1 is KGHSH and CDR2 is LQKENI. The CDR3 region has the DNA TGTGCCAGCCGTCGGGACGACGGCACCGGGGAGCTGTTTTTT. It translates to CASRRDDGTGELFF.

This clone was seen a few times. This chain joins TRBV18 and TRBJ1-1; 7 bases map to TRBD1. The ends lost 3 bases at V and 9 bases at J; junction bases unmatched: 7. CDR1 KGHSH and CDR2 LQKENI come from the germline V gene. The CDR3 sequence is 13 residues long. The CDR3 DNA follows: TGTGCCAGCTCACCTCAGGGGGAGAAGAAAGCTTTCTTT. Its protein product is CASSPQGEKKAFF. Filled out from reference TRBV18 and TRBJ1-1, the complete variable domain reads NAGVMQNPRHLVRRRGQEARLRCSPMKGHSHVYWYRQLPEEGLKFMVYLQKENIIDESGMPKERFSAEFPKEGPSILRIQQVVRGDSAAYFCASSPQGEKKAFFGQGTRLTVV.

The table lists this clone with a few counts. J is TRBJ2-2 and V is TRBV27; D might be TRBD2 (6 bases). From germline, CDR1 is MNHEY and CDR2 SMNVEV (reference sequence). With 2 bases removed from V and 2 bases from J, the gap between germline ends came to 15 bases. The CDR3 covers 17 residues. The CDR3 coding sequence is TGTGCCAGCAGTTTAGCTCCAGGGACTCCCAACACCGGGGAGCTGTTTTTT. Its translation is CASSLAPGTPNTGELFF.

In this sample, this clone turned up a few times. This chain joins TRBV10-3 and TRBJ1-6; 7 bases map to TRBD1. V shed 10 bases and J 8 bases; nucleotides not matched to a gene: 11. Germline CDR1 ENHRY, CDR2 SYGVKD. The CDR3 length is 14 residues. The CDR3 DNA follows: TGTGCCACATCGGGACAGAGCATAGATTCACCCCTCCACTTT. Its translation is CATSGQSIDSPLHF.

This clone was counted a few times. One end of the junction is discordant with germline, which a read error may explain. The chain is built from TRBV7-7 and TRBJ2-5; D uncertain. Germline values: CDR1 SSHAT, CDR2 FNYEAQ (reference sequence). The CDR3 is made up of 15 amino acids. The CDR3 here is CASSLGNGLQETQYF. CDR3 in DNA: TGTGCTAGCAGCTTAGGAAATGGGCTTCAAGAGACCCAGTACTTC.